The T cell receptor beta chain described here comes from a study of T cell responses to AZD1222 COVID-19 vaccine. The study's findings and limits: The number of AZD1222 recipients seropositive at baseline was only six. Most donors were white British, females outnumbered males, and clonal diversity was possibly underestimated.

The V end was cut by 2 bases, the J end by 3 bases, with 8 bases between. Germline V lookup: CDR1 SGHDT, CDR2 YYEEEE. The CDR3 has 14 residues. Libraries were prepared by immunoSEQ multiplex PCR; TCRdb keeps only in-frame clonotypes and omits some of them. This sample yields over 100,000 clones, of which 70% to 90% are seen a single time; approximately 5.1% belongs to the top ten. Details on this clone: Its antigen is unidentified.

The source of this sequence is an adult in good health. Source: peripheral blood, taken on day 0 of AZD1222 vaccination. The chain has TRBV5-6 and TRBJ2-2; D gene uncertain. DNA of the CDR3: TGTGCCAGCAGCTTTGGGTCCGACACCGGGGAGCTGTTTTTT. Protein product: CASSFGSDTGELFF.